This passage covers 15 T cell receptor beta chains from one sample sequenced in a study of blood T cell repertoires in COVID-19. Generated by immunoSEQ multiplex PCR, the TCRdb table keeps only in-frame clones and is missing some. The sample holds some 190,000 clones, around three quarters seen once. The material sequenced was PBMCs or T cells enriched from blood (not recorded which). These receptors were obtained from a woman in her forties or fifties with acute COVID-19.

This chain links TRBV10-3 with TRBJ1-1, with 7 bases aligning to TRBD1. V gave up 4 bases and J gave up 5 bases; unmatched junction bases: 16. The CDR3 sequence is 17 residues long. Germline CDR1 is ENHRY and CDR2 is SYGVKD. The CDR3 region has the DNA TGTGCCATCAGTGGACTCTCGAAACAGGGGTGGGAAACTGAAGCTTTCTTT. Translating gives CAISGLSKQGWETEAFF.

The gene calls are TRBV20-1 and TRBJ2-2, with no clear D. Trimming took off 5 bases at V and 5 bases at J, with 6 bases between the two ends. The CDR3 sequence is 11 residues long. Germline V gives CDR1 DFQATT, CDR2 SNEGSKA (reference sequence). The CDR3 sequence is CSAPRTGELFF. In DNA form, the CDR3 reads TGCAGTGCTCCTAGGACCGGGGAGCTGTTTTTT.

The chain couples TRBV6-5 to TRBJ1-2; 7 positions match TRBD1. The CDR3 totals 13 residues. CDR1 MNHEY and CDR2 SVGAGI come from the germline V gene. V lost 6 bases to trimming and J lost 5 bases; unmatched junction nucleotides: 6. As DNA, the CDR3 is TGTGCCAGCAGGGCGGGACAGCGTTATGGCTACACCTTC. This encodes CASRAGQRYGYTF.

CDR3 nucleotide sequence: TGTGCTAGTGGTTTGAATAGAGATGGCTACACCTTC. Its translation: CASGLNRDGYTF. This rearrangement joins TRBV12-5 to TRBJ1-2; D is unclear. Germline values: CDR1 LGHNT, CDR2 FRNRAP. CDR3 size: 12 residues. V lost 2 bases and J lost 6, with 7 bases in between.

This clone occurred once. The chain combines TRBV5-1 with TRBJ2-2; TRBD2 might be the D (6 bases). The ends were cut back, 6 bases at V and 2 bases at J, with 17 bases in the middle. The CDR3 totals 16 residues. CDR1 SGHRS and CDR2 YFSETQ come from the germline V gene. CDR3 region: CASTPTGGLNTGELFF. DNA of the CDR3: TGCGCCAGCACTCCGACCGGGGGACTCAACACCGGGGAGCTGTTTTTT.

The chain is built from TRBV18 and TRBJ2-4; D not resolved. V lost 2 bases to trimming and J lost 6 bases, with 23 bases between them. The CDR3 is made up of 18 amino acids. In germline, CDR1 is KGHSH, CDR2 LQKENI. CDR3 nucleotide sequence: TGTGCCAGCTCACCAGAAGCAGGTACCCCCAGCTGGCGAAACATTCAGTACTTC. Amino acid sequence: CASSPEAGTPSWRNIQYF.

The chain employs TRBV16 and TRBJ1-5; TRBD1 aligns across 8 bases. The CDR3 length is 14 residues. Trimming at V came to 4 bases and at J to 7 bases, leaving 6 bases not matched to a gene. Germline V gene lookup returns CDR1 KGHSY and CDR2 FQNENV. The CDR3 loop reads CASSRAQGDQPQHF. The CDR3 nucleotides read TGTGCCAGCAGCCGCGCACAGGGGGACCAGCCCCAGCATTTT.

The genes are TRBV28 and TRBJ2-3; 7 bases map to TRBD2. Germline lookup yields CDR1 MDHEN and CDR2 SYDVKM. The CDR3 covers 13 residues. Trimming took 7 bases from V and 0 from J; bases not matched to a gene: 1. The CDR3, as DNA: TGTGCCAGCACCGGGAGGAGCACAGATACGCAGTATTTT. Its protein product is CASTGRSTDTQYF. The full variable domain, its missing parts supplied by reference TRBV28 and TRBJ2-3, is DVKVTQSSRYLVKRTGEKVFLECVQDMDHENMFWYRQDPGLGLRLIYFSYDVKMKEKGDIPEGYSVSREKKERFSLILESASTNQTSMYLCASTGRSTDTQYFGPGTRLTVL.

V is TRBV2 and J is TRBJ1-2; D remains unclear. Germline CDR1 and CDR2: SNHLY and FYNNEI. V gave up 6 bases and J gave up 11 bases, with 22 bases separating them. CDR3 length: 14 residues. The CDR3 region is CASSTPSLPREYTF. The CDR3 region has the DNA TGTGCCAGCAGCACCCCGTCGCTACCTCGAGAATACACCTTC.

In the case of this clone: At one end the junction does not follow the germline gene, possibly because of a read error. The sample has other DNA sequences that encode this CDR3 too. The chain links TRBV28 to TRBJ1-2; 7 bases match TRBD1. The CDR3 extends over 15 amino acids. Germline V gene lookup returns CDR1 MDHEN and CDR2 SYDVKM. CDR3 in DNA: TGTGCCAGTAGTTCCCCCGACAGGGCAAACTATGGCTACACCTTC. It encodes CASSSPDRANYGYTF.

This chain joins TRBV23-1 and TRBJ2-1, with TRBD1 identical over 12 bases. TRBV23-1 has ORF status, its function being uncertain. The length of the CDR3 is 18 residues. After removal of 0 bases from V and 9 bases from J, the junction contained 12 bases not matched to a gene. The CDR3 DNA is TGCGCCAGCAGTCAATCTAATGGGACAGGGGGCGCGATGGGTGAGCAGTTCTTC. It translates to CASSQSNGTGGAMGEQFF.

V gene TRBV21-1 combines with J gene TRBJ1-1; the D call in the table, TRBD1, was not verified against the DNA. TRBV21-1 is a documented pseudogene. The CDR3 is 14 amino acids. CDR3 DNA sequence: TGTGCCAGCAGCACGCTAACAGTAAACACTGAAGCTTTCTTT. It specifies CASSTLTVNTEAFF.

The chain links TRBV6-2 or TRBV6-3 to TRBJ1-5; unclear D gene. Germline CDR1 is MNHEY and CDR2 is SVGEGT. The CDR3 sequence is 15 residues long. Between the trimmed V and J ends, which lost 2 bases and 0 bases, there was a span of 8 bases. Written as DNA, the CDR3 is TGTGCCAGCAGTTACCTGGCAGGTAGCAATCAGCCCCAGCATTTT. Encoded protein: CASSYLAGSNQPQHF.

V gene TRBV5-1 combines with J gene TRBJ2-7, with no clear D. The length of the CDR3 is 12 residues. The germline gives CDR1 SGHRS, CDR2 YFSETQ. Trimming removed 4 bases at V and 3 bases at J, with 8 bases between. For the CDR3, the DNA is TGCGCCAGCAGCCCCTCGGGCTACGAGCAGTACGTC. Its translation: CASSPSGYEQYV.

This chain links TRBV6-5 with TRBJ1-4; D is perhaps TRBD1 (5 bases). Germline lookup yields CDR1 MNHEY and CDR2 SVGAGI. Trimming stripped 6 bases from V and 6 bases from J, with 17 bases between. The CDR3 is 15 amino acids. CDR3 residues: CASRRTRGGDEKLFF. As DNA, the CDR3 is TGTGCCAGCAGGAGGACTAGGGGAGGGGATGAAAAACTGTTTTTT.